The next 13 T cell receptor beta chains were all read from a single sample in a study of CD8 T cells in Susac syndrome. The authors reverse transcribed about 0.5 to 1 ug RNA with random hexamers. Via MiXCR, TCRdb re-called the immunoSEQ multiplex PCR reads, giving one row per CDR3 protein. The sample shows about 180,000 distinct CDR3 sequences, approximately 94% of them seen only once. The sample taken for sequencing was CD4+ T cells from PBMCs. The source is a human donor with Susac syndrome.

This clonotype was observed a single time. This chain uses TRBV10-3 with TRBJ2-7; D gene uncertain. The CDR3 sequence is 11 residues long. CDR1 is ENHRY and CDR2 is SYGVKD in the germline V gene. Between the trimmed V and J ends, which lost 7 bases and 0 bases, there was a span of 4 bases. CDR3 DNA sequence: TGTGCCATCATGGACTCCTACGAGCAGTACTTC. Its translation is CAIMDSYEQYF.

The sample holds a few counts of this clonotype. The chain uses TRBV11-2 and TRBJ2-5; TRBD1 is a possible D gene (6 bases). The ends were cut back, 3 bases at V and 2 bases at J, with 10 bases in the middle. The CDR3 sequence is 14 residues long. CDR1 and CDR2 from the germline V gene are SGHAT and FQNNGV. The CDR3 here is CASSLGQMQETQYF. The CDR3 nucleotides read TGTGCCAGCAGCTTGGGACAAATGCAAGAGACCCAGTACTTC.

The rearrangement uses TRBV27 and TRBJ1-1, with 12 bases aligning to TRBD1. In germline, CDR1 is MNHEY, CDR2 SMNVEV (reference sequence). V trimming: 4 bases; J trimming: 12 bases; junction bases outside the gene matches: 12. The CDR3 length is 15 residues. The CDR3 is CASSSTGQGAYKTFF. CDR3 DNA: TGTGCCAGCAGTTCCACGGGACAGGGGGCGTATAAGACTTTCTTT.

V and J are TRBV29-1 and TRBJ2-1, with TRBD2 identical over 8 bases. The ends lost 6 bases at V and 1 base at J; junction bases unmatched: 8. CDR1 SQVTM and CDR2 ANQGSEA come from the germline V gene. This CDR3 has 15 amino acids. CDR3 sequence (DNA): TGCAGCGTGGGGGGTACTAGCGGATCCTACAATGAGCAGTTCTTC. Translation gives CSVGGTSGSYNEQFF.

The chain employs TRBV6-5 and TRBJ2-7; 9 bases fit TRBD1. In germline, CDR1 is MNHEY, CDR2 SVGAGI. Trimming cost V 3 bases and J 3 bases; bases outside gene matches: 6. The CDR3 has 15 amino acids. Here the CDR3 DNA reads TGTGCCAGCAGTTATCCCTCGACAGGGGGCTACGAGCAGTACTTC. Protein: CASSYPSTGGYEQYF.

This clonotype was seen only once. The genes are TRBV11-2 and TRBJ2-3, with D tentatively TRBD1 (6 bases). V lost 1 base and J lost 3, with 20 bases in between. In germline, CDR1 is SGHAT, CDR2 FQNNGV. This CDR3 contains 18 residues. The CDR3: CASSLVGDTSEYTDTQYF. The CDR3 bases are TGTGCCAGCAGCTTAGTGGGGGACACCTCCGAATATACAGATACGCAGTATTTT.

This clonotype came up once. The chain links TRBV6-2 or TRBV6-3 to TRBJ2-6; 7 bases match TRBD1. The CDR3 consists of 15 residues. V gave up 8 bases and J gave up 3 bases; unmatched junction bases: 7. Germline V gives CDR1 MNHEY, CDR2 SVGEGT. CDR3 coding DNA: TGTGCCAGCGGCCAGACAGGGAATGGGGCCAACGTCCTGACTTTC. This sequence encodes CASGQTGNGANVLTF.

The rearrangement joins TRBV3-1 to TRBJ1-2, with D possibly being TRBD1 (6 bases). Germline V gene lookup returns CDR1 LGHDT and CDR2 YNNKEL (reference sequence). The CDR3 is 13 residues long. Trimming shortened V by 2 bases and J by 6 bases, and 10 bases separated the two germline ends. CDR3 coding DNA: TGTGCCAGCAGCCAACTACAGGGTAATGGCTACACCTTC. Protein product: CASSQLQGNGYTF.

The gene calls are TRBV2 and TRBJ2-5; D is unclear. Trimming cost V 5 bases and J 4 bases, with 11 bases left between them. Germline assignment: CDR1 SNHLY and CDR2 FYNNEI. CDR3 length: 13 residues. The CDR3 DNA follows: TGTGCCAGCAGTCGCGATATGGCAGAGACCCAGTACTTC. The encoded protein is CASSRDMAETQYF. The variable domain in full, completed from reference TRBV2 and TRBJ2-5, reads EPEVTQTPSHQVTQMGQEVILRCVPISNHLYFYWYRQILGQKVEFLVSFYNNEISEKSEIFDDQFSVERPDGSNFTLKIRSTKLEDSAMYFCASSRDMAETQYFGPGTRLLVL.

The CDR3 sequence is CASSVVPGGWTDTQYF. In nucleotides, the CDR3 is TGTGCCAGCAGCGTAGTCCCGGGGGGATGGACAGATACGCAGTATTTT. The chain couples TRBV9 to TRBJ2-3; 7 nucleotides align to TRBD2. Germline lookup yields CDR1 SGDLS and CDR2 YYNGEE. The CDR3 is made up of 16 amino acids. V gave up 0 bases and J gave up 3 bases; unmatched junction bases: 7.

The chain employs TRBV5-6 and TRBJ2-4; 11 bases fit TRBD1. Losses at the gene ends were 4 bases for V and 3 bases for J; bases not matched to a gene: 6. The CDR3 contains 16 residues. Germline V CDR1 and CDR2: SGHDT, YYEEEE. For the CDR3, the DNA is TGTGCCAGCAGCCAGGACAGGGGGCTCTTCAAAAACATTCAGTACTTC. Translation: CASSQDRGLFKNIQYF. Filled out from reference TRBV5-6 and TRBJ2-4, the complete variable domain reads DAGVTQSPTHLIKTRGQQVTLRCSPKSGHDTVSWYQQALGQGPQFIFQYYEEEERQRGNFPDRFSGHQFPNYSSELNVNALLLGDSALYLCASSQDRGLFKNIQYFGAGTRLSVL.

This clonotype was observed a single time. DNA of the CDR3: TGTGCCAGCAGACCCGGGACTGCTAATTCACCCCTCCACTTT. Protein product: CASRPGTANSPLHF. The J gene is TRBJ1-6, the V gene TRBV12-3 or TRBV12-4; the D gene is possibly TRBD1 (5 bases). V was trimmed by 6 bases and J by 6 bases, leaving 12 bases between them. This CDR3 has 14 residues.

This chain connects TRBV6-1 to TRBJ1-2; unclear D gene. The V gene lost 8 bases and the J gene lost 4 bases, with 26 bases spanning the gap. CDR3 length: 17 amino acids. The germline V gene encodes CDR1 MNHNS and CDR2 SASEGT. The CDR3 loop is CASHRGSAAGISYGYTF. CDR3 DNA sequence: TGTGCCAGCCATCGGGGTTCAGCTGCCGGAATCTCCTATGGCTACACCTTC.